Listed below are T cell receptor beta chains from one sample, sequenced in a study of blood T cell repertoires in COVID-19. Data came from immunoSEQ multiplex PCR; TCRdb stores just in-frame clones and leaves some out. The repertoire holds hundreds of thousands of clones, with approximately 90% as singletons. The sequencing input was PBMCs or T cells enriched from blood (not recorded which). These TCRs come from a young woman with acute COVID-19. Each CDR3 is given with its conserved first and last residue. Each record gives: clone size, J gene, V gene, D gene, CDR3 DNA, CDR3 protein. The D gene is left open where the match is weak. Where a row states a size, it is once, few, many or the class of an expanded clone; other rows omit it.

. | TRBJ2-5 | TRBV23-1 | TRBD1 | TGCGCCAGCAGGCTGGACAGGGGGATGGCAGAGACCCAGTACTTC | CASRLDRGMAETQYF
. | TRBJ1-2 | TRBV6-5 | . | TGTGCCAGCAGTTCGGTACGAGGTGGCTACACCTTC | CASSSVRGGYTF
. | TRBJ1-2 | TRBV5-6 | . | TGTGCCAGCAGCTCGAGGACAGCGAGGCTCTATGGCTACACCTTC | CASSSRTARLYGYTF
few | TRBJ2-1 | TRBV4-1 | . | TGCGCCAGCAGCCTGGAAACTTGGGACTTTGAGCAGTTCTTC | CASSLETWDFEQFF
. | TRBJ1-1 | TRBV2 | . | TGTGCCAGCAGTGAATGGGAGGGACCAGGGGTGGGCACTGAAGCTTTCTTT | CASSEWEGPGVGTEAFF
. | TRBJ1-1 | TRBV10-1 | . | TGCGCCAGCAGTGTGAAGGGGACTAGTGAAGCTTTCTTT | CASSVKGTSEAFF
. | TRBJ1-1 | TRBV5-1 | . | TGCGCCAGCAGCACCGCCGGAGGAGGAACTGAAGCTTTCTTT | CASSTAGGGTEAFF
. | TRBJ1-3 | TRBV20-1 | . | TGCAGTGCTAGTTTCGATGGGGGGTTCTCTGGAAACACCATATATTTT | CSASFDGGFSGNTIYF
once | TRBJ1-4 | TRBV5-1 | TRBD1 | TGCGCCAGCAGCTTGAGGACAGGGGCTGAAAAACTGTTTTTT | CASSLRTGAEKLFF
. | TRBJ1-1 | TRBV7-2 | . | TGTGCCAGCAGCTTAGCGGAGGTCGCTCCTGAAGCTTTCTTT | CASSLAEVAPEAFF
. | TRBJ2-7 | TRBV5-6 | TRBD1 | TGTGCCAGCAGCTCCGGGACAGGCGACTACGAGCAGTACTTC | CASSSGTGDYEQYF
few | TRBJ2-7 | TRBV7-2 | . | TGTGCCAGCAGCTTTAACAGGGTTTCCTACGAGCAGTACTTC | CASSFNRVSYEQYF
. | TRBJ1-1 | TRBV7-9 | . | TGTGCCAGCAGCTTACTCGCGACTTTGAACACTGAAGCTTTCTTT | CASSLLATLNTEAFF
. | TRBJ1-5 | TRBV7-2 | . | TGTGCCAGCAGTAATAGCAATCAGCCCCAGCATTTT | CASSNSNQPQHF
. | TRBJ2-2 | TRBV30 | . | TGTGCCTGGCAGGGGGGAGAGATTGAAACCACCGGGGAGCTGTTTTTT | CAWQGGEIETTGELFF
. | TRBJ1-5 | TRBV19 | TRBD1 | TGTGCCAGTAGGGGACGACAGGGAGGAGGAATCAACCAGCCCCAGCATTTT | CASRGRQGGGINQPQHF
. | TRBJ1-1 | TRBV11-2 | . | TGTGCCAGCAGCTTAAGATATTTACATATGAACACTGAAGCTTTCTTT | CASSLRYLHMNTEAFF
once | TRBJ1-4 | TRBV5-1 | . | TGCGCCAGCAGCTTGGTACAGGGACGGGAAAAACTGTTTTTT | CASSLVQGREKLFF
. | TRBJ1-1 | TRBV10-3 | TRBD1 | TGTGCCATCAGCGCTCCGGGACAGGGGGATCTAGAAGCTTTCTTT | CAISAPGQGDLEAFF
. | TRBJ1-1 | TRBV5-6 | . | TGTGCCAGCAGCCCGGGGGACCCTACGGTAGGTACTGAAGCTTTCTTT | CASSPGDPTVGTEAFF
. | TRBJ2-1 | TRBV5-4 | TRBD2 | TGTGCCAGCAGCTTGGGCCTAGCGGGGGCCTACTACAATGAGCAGTTCTTC | CASSLGLAGAYYNEQFF
. | TRBJ1-2 | TRBV18 | . | TGTGCCAGCTCACCGTCCCATAGTCGATCTTATGGCTACACCTTC | CASSPSHSRSYGYTF
once | TRBJ1-3 | TRBV2 | TRBD1 | TGTGCCAGCAAGAAGGGACAGGCGAACCCTGGAAACACCATATATTTT | CASKKGQANPGNTIYF
. | TRBJ2-5 | TRBV3-1/TRBV3-2 | TRBD1 | TGTGCCAGCAGCCAAGTGTTCAGGGGGCAAGAGACCCAGTACTTC | CASSQVFRGQETQYF
once | TRBJ2-2 | TRBV7-7 | . | TGTGCTAGCAGCTTCCGGCAGGGGCCGAACACCGGGGAGCTGTTTTTT | CASSFRQGPNTGELFF
. | TRBJ1-2 | TRBV7-9 | . | TGTGCCAGCAGCTCGGGAGAGATCGGGACTATTCTTGGCTACACCTTC | CASSSGEIGTILGYTF
. | TRBJ1-1 | TRBV19 | . | TGTGCCAGTACTCTCCTGGGGGTGGAGGGGACTGAAGCTTTCTTT | CASTLLGVEGTEAFF
. | TRBJ1-4 | TRBV19 | . | TGTGCCAGTAGTGGGTCAGGGAACCTTAATGAAAAACTGTTTTTT | CASSGSGNLNEKLFF
. | TRBJ2-7 | TRBV2 | TRBD1 | TGTGCCAGCAGTGATGACAGGGGGATATCCTACGAGCAGTACTTC | CASSDDRGISYEQYF
. | TRBJ2-1 | TRBV6-5 | TRBD2 | TGTGCCGTATCGGGGGGGCCGAACAATGAGCAGTTCTTC | CAVSGGPNNEQFF
. | TRBJ2-7 | TRBV10-3 | . | TGTGCCATCAAGGTCGGGGGTCCCTACGAGCAGTACTTC | CAIKVGGPYEQYF
. | TRBJ2-7 | TRBV5-6 | . | TGTGCCAGCACGGCCGGGACATTCGTCTACGAGCAGTACTTC | CASTAGTFVYEQYF
. | TRBJ2-5 | TRBV28 | . | TGTGCCAGCAGTTTATCAGAAATCCAAGAGACCCAGTACTTC | CASSLSEIQETQYF
. | TRBJ1-1 | TRBV2 | . | TGTGCCAGCAGTGGTCGCGAAACTGAAGCTTTCTTT | CASSGRETEAFF
once | TRBJ1-1 | TRBV29-1 | TRBD1 | TGCAGCGCTTTTAAAACAGGGGGCACTGAAGCTTTCTTT | CSAFKTGGTEAFF
. | TRBJ1-2 | TRBV13 | . | TGTGCCAGCAGCTTACAGGGAAGGGCTGGTCCTAAAGCTAACTATGGCTACACCTTC | CASSLQGRAGPKANYGYTF
. | TRBJ2-7 | TRBV6-6 | TRBD1 | TGTGCCAGCAGGGACAGGGGTGGGAATAGGGAATACGAGCAGTACTTC | CASRDRGGNREYEQYF